The entry that follows covers one T cell receptor (beta chain) sequence. Libraries were prepared by immunoSEQ multiplex PCR; TCRdb keeps only in-frame clonotypes and omits some of them. The sample has a few million clones; 90% to 95% are singletons. The data derive from a study of shared clonotypes between healthy human individuals. The CDR3 covers 15 residues. The V gene lost 3 bases and the J gene lost 3 bases, with 12 bases spanning the gap. Germline V lookup: CDR1 MDHEN, CDR2 SYDVKM. Sequencing input: naive CD4+ T cells sorted from blood. Indicated subset: CD45RA+ positively selected. This rearrangement joins TRBV28 to TRBJ1-5, with D unresolved. The TCR originated in a man between 18 and 29 years old in good health. DNA for the CDR3: TGTGCCAGCAGTTTCGGAAGGGCTTCCAATCAGCCCCAGCATTTT. Protein product: CASSFGRASNQPQHF.